This T cell receptor (beta chain) comes out of a study of blood T cells in healthy people across ages. General study points: Those diversity estimates obtained from one million T cells were thought to be underestimates. Age advanced and TCR beta diversity per million T cells fell, roughly linearly.

This clonotype was picked up a small number of times. Its specificity is unknown. Trimming left V 1 base short and J 8 bases short, with 7 bases between. The CDR3 is 12 amino acids. The V gene's germline CDR1 is SEHNR and CDR2 FQNEAQ (reference sequence). With a J-beta primer mix and a sample-barcoded 5' primer, a second PCR ran 7 to 11 cycles. Each CDR3 protein is one row after TCRdb ran MiXCR on the 5' RACE reads. The sample has about 1.1 million distinct CDR3 sequences, around two fifths seen once. Investigators took roughly 10 milliliters of peripheral blood from every donor. This sequence was found in a man aged 18 to 30 in good health. The gene calls are TRBV7-9 and TRBJ2-3, with no clear D. Sequenced material: blood. The DNA of the CDR3 is TGTGCCAGCAGCTTAGATAGAAGTACGCAGTATTTT. It encodes CASSLDRSTQYF.